The 30 T cell receptor beta chains given below trace back to one sample, sequenced in a study of tumor and adjacent non-tumor tissue in lung cancer (dated by TCRdb to 2016 to 2018). RNA was isolated from bulk unsorted tissue, and RNA quality was assessed with a NanoDrop ND-1000 and an Agilent 2100. The normal lung samples consisted of distant non-tumor tissue collected more than 3 cm from the tumor edge. The receptor library was made with multiplex PCR. Sequencing instrument: Illumina HiSeq 2500. TCRbeta libraries were constructed through three rounds of nested PCR with primers (Table S4) according to protocols adapted from ARM-PCR. TCRdb reanalyzed the raw reads on its own, using fastp at Q25 for trimming and MiXCR for clone calling, and kept in-frame beta chains. Rows are unified per CDR3 protein, each entry keeping the most common DNA and genes. For this sample there are some 95,000 distinct CDR3 sequences; 80% appear just once. Of the sample, around 30% falls within the top ten clones.

Sequencing was performed on distant non-tumor lung tissue. The receptor set was obtained from a man in his 60s with small cell lung cancer.

This clonotype showed up just a few times. The junction shows a germline mismatch at one end, possibly a read error. The V and J genes are TRBV12-3 or TRBV12-4 and TRBJ2-1, with D possibly TRBD2 on 5 matching bases. The CDR3 has 16 residues. The CDR3 DNA reads as TGTGTCAGCAGTTTAGTAAGCCGATATGGGGAGAATGAGCAGTTCTTC. It is translated as CVSSLVSRYGENEQFF.

About this clonotype itself: One junction end does not reproduce the germline sequence, and a read error may be involved. The chain joins TRBV29-1 to TRBJ2-7; 9 positions match TRBD2. There are 14 residues in the CDR3. Germline V gene sequence: CDR1 SQVTM, CDR2 ANQGSEA. The CDR3 DNA is TGCAGCCTTGGAGGGATTAGCGGGAGCTACGAGCAGTACTTT. Translated, it gives CSLGGISGSYEQYF.

This clonotype occurred once. A much bigger clone sits one base away, suggesting this may be a read error. The rearrangement joins TRBV28 to TRBJ1-1; D is ambiguous. Germline CDR1 is MDHEN and CDR2 is SYDVKM. The germline V and J ends were trimmed by 2 bases and 3 bases, with 13 bases remaining between them. This CDR3 comprises 15 residues. The CDR3 region has the DNA TGTGCCAGCAGTTTACTCGGGTCTGGGGACACTGAAGCTTTCTTT. This sequence encodes CASSLLGSGDTEAFF.

About this clonotype: One end of the junction varies from germline; a read error may be responsible. The V call is TRBV6-2 or TRBV6-3, the J call TRBJ2-1; the D is unclear. Per germline, CDR1 MNHEY and CDR2 SVGEGT. The CDR3 length is 15 residues. The CDR3 spells CANSYKGPEYNEQFF. The CDR3 coding sequence is TGTGCCAACAGTTACAAAGGGCCGGAGTACAATGAGCAGTTCTTC.

About this clonotype: No conserved phenylalanine or tryptophan is present at the end of the CDR3, so a read error is the likely explanation. This chain links TRBV12-3 or TRBV12-4 with TRBJ2-1; 7 bases align to TRBD2. CDR3 length: 15 residues. The CDR3 nucleotides are TGTGTCAGCAGCGGGGCTACCATGACTTTTAATGAGCAGTTCATC. As protein: CVSSGATMTFNEQFI.

Of note for this clonotype: At one of its ends the junction is not consistent with the germline gene, which may arise from a read error. The chain uses TRBV24-1 and TRBJ2-7, with a tentative D call TRBD1 (5 bases). CDR1 and CDR2 from the germline V gene are KGHDR and SFDVKD. CDR3 length equals 12 residues. CDR3 protein: CTTSERDSEQHF. The CDR3 nucleotides are TGTACCACCAGTGAGCGCGACAGTGAGCAGCACTTC.

Note on this clonotype: Germline is not matched at one junction end, which may reflect a read error. V is TRBV20-1 and J is TRBJ2-1; D uncertain. The CDR3 runs 16 residues. Germline V gene data show CDR1 as DFQATT and CDR2 as SNEGSKA (reference sequence). The CDR3 DNA is TGCAGTGTTAGAGTCATGGCGGAGCGAGCATACAATGAGCAGTTCTTC. This gives the protein CSVRVMAERAYNEQFF.

About this clonotype: At one end the junction does not follow the germline gene, possibly because of a read error. V gene TRBV29-1 combines with J gene TRBJ2-5; 7 nucleotides align to TRBD1. CDR3 size: 13 residues. Germline-derived CDR1 and CDR2 are SQVTM and ANQGSEA. The CDR3 reads CSVDPGQEKTRYF. CDR3 DNA: TGCAGCGTTGACCCAGGACAGGAAAAGACCCGGTACTTC.

Note on this clonotype: The junction does not match germline at one end; this may be a read error. The chain uses TRBV11-3 and TRBJ2-1; TRBD2 agrees at 9 bases. CDR1 and CDR2 (germline): SGHNT, YENEEA. This CDR3 comprises 16 residues. The CDR3 DNA reads as TGTACCAGCAGCTTAGGTTCTAGCGGGACTGACAATGATCAGTTCTTC. Translating gives CTSSLGSSGTDNDQFF. The full variable domain, rest sourced from reference TRBV11-3 and TRBJ2-1, is EAGVVQSPRYKIIEKKQPVAFWCNPISGHNTLYWYLQNLGQGPELLIRYENEEAVDDSQLPKDRFSAERLKGVDSTLKIQPAELGDSAVYLCTSSLGSSGTDNDQFFGPGTRLTVL.

A remark on this clonotype: Sequence at one end of the junction differs from germline and may be a read error. The CDR3 region is CSAGMFQGSYEQYF. CDR3 nucleotide sequence: TGCAGTGCTGGTATGTTTCAGGGATCCTACGAACAGTACTTC. The rearrangement joins TRBV20-1 to TRBJ2-7; maybe TRBD1 (5 bases). The CDR3 is 14 residues long. Germline assignment: CDR1 DFQATT and CDR2 SNEGSKA (reference sequence).

CDR3: CAWVPLISGDYNEQFF. CDR3 nucleotides: TGTGCCTGGGTGCCCCTTATTAGCGGGGATTACAATGAGCAGTTCTTC. V gene TRBV30 combines with J gene TRBJ2-1, with 8 bases aligning to TRBD2. Germline trimming cut 5 bases from V and 4 bases from J; bases unmatched to any gene: 13. The CDR3 length is 16 residues. CDR1 GTSNPN and CDR2 SVGIG come from the germline V gene (reference sequence).

Regarding this clonotype: This sequence may be a read error, since a much larger clone differs from it by one base. The V gene is TRBV4-1, the J gene TRBJ1-1; D not certain. Germline CDR1 MGHRA, CDR2 YSYEKL. This CDR3 spans 15 amino acids. DNA for the CDR3: TGCGCCAGCGGCCAAGGACCGGACGGGGACACTGAAGCTTTCTTT. It yields the protein CASGQGPDGDTEAFF.

Comments on this clonotype: An end of the junction differs from the germline gene, which may be a read error. This sequence joins TRBV10-1 and TRBJ2-2; 11 nucleotides match TRBD1. This CDR3 is built from 18 residues. Germline-derived CDR1 and CDR2 are WNHNN and SYGVQD (reference sequence). CDR3 coding DNA: TGCGCCAGCACTGAGTCCCTCGGACAGGGGGCATCCACCCGGGAGCTGTTTTTT. Translating it yields CASTESLGQGASTRELFF.

Comment on this clonotype: A read error is likely, as this CDR3 ends without the conserved phenylalanine or tryptophan. This chain uses TRBV12-3 or TRBV12-4 with TRBJ2-5; weak D call: TRBD2 (5 bases). V was clipped by 6 bases and J by 5 bases, with 13 bases between them. This CDR3 is built from 13 residues. The CDR3 region has the DNA TGTGCCAGCAGGGCGGGTCATTACGAGACCCAGTACCTC. Its protein is CASRAGHYETQYL.

The V gene is TRBV4-1, the J gene TRBJ2-7; D is uncertain. Germline CDR1 and CDR2: MGHRA and YSYEKL. V lost 0 bases and J 5 bases, leaving 5 bases between the germline ends. The CDR3 is made up of 12 amino acids. The CDR3 sequence is CASSQEGNEQYF. The CDR3 DNA reads TGCGCCAGCAGCCAAGAGGGAAACGAGCAGTACTTC.

To note about this clonotype: A single base separates this from a much larger clone, so it may be a read error. The chain joins TRBV13 to TRBJ2-5, with D tentatively TRBD1 (6 bases). The CDR3 loop spans 13 amino acids. The V end lost 7 bases, the J end lost 4 bases, and 13 bases lay between the germline ends. CDR1 and CDR2 from the germline V gene are PRHDT and FYEKMQ (reference sequence). CDR3 coding DNA: TGTGCCAGCATCCAGGGGCGAAGAGAGACCCAGTACTTC. Its protein product is CASIQGRRETQYF.

Regarding this clonotype: Germline and junction disagree at one end, which may indicate a read error. This chain uses TRBV24-1 with TRBJ2-1, with a possible D match to TRBD2 (6 bases). The CDR3 spans 18 residues. Germline V CDR1 and CDR2: KGHDR, SFDVKD. The CDR3: CATSDGLPGASSYNEQFF. CDR3 coding DNA: TGTGCCACTAGTGACGGACTACCGGGAGCTAGTTCCTACAATGAGCAGTTCTTC.

In this sample, this clonotype turned up many times. The chain links TRBV28 to TRBJ2-5; the D gene is possibly TRBD2 (5 bases). The germline CDR1 and CDR2 sequences are MDHEN and SYDVKM. Trimming removed 7 bases at V and 2 bases at J, with 8 bases between. The CDR3 runs to 12 residues. CDR3 nucleotide sequence: TGTGCCAGCACGCCGGGACAAGAGACCCAGTACTTC. As protein: CASTPGQETQYF.

This clonotype has a handful of counts. One end of the junction does not line up with germline, which may come from a read error. The chain has TRBV11-2 and TRBJ2-1, with D perhaps TRBD2 (5 bases). Germline V gene lookup returns CDR1 SGHAT and CDR2 FQNNGV. CDR3 length: 13 amino acids. For the CDR3, the DNA is TGTACCAGCAGCATAGAGGCGGCGGGCCTAAAGACCTTC. It yields the protein CTSSIEAAGLKTF.

The rearrangement uses TRBV11-1 and TRBJ2-1, with TRBD2 identical over 13 bases. The CDR3 sequence is 18 residues long. After removal of 6 bases from V and 6 bases from J, the junction contained 14 bases not matched to a gene. The germline gives CDR1 SGHAT, CDR2 FQDESV (reference sequence). CDR3 region: CASRPESRTSGSGNEQFF. The CDR3 region has the DNA TGTGCCAGCAGGCCAGAATCGAGGACTAGCGGGAGTGGCAATGAGCAGTTCTTC.

The rearrangement joins TRBV6-1 to TRBJ2-7; the D is unclear. Germline values: CDR1 MNHNS, CDR2 SASEGT. This CDR3 region has 11 residues. The CDR3 bases are TGTGCCAGCATTGACTTTGAAGGGCAGTATGTC. Translating gives CASIDFEGQYV.

The chain combines TRBV6-5 with TRBJ2-7; 7 bases are a match to TRBD2. Germline assignment: CDR1 MNHEY and CDR2 SVGAGI. The CDR3 totals 14 residues. The V segment lost 0 bases and the J segment 5 bases; nucleotides outside the gene matches: 4. CDR3 sequence reads: CASSYSPGRNEQYF. Here the CDR3 DNA reads TGTGCCAGCAGTTACTCCCCCGGGAGGAACGAGCAGTACTTC.

This clonotype was observed a handful of times. A much larger clone differs by one base, so this may be a read error. The V call is TRBV5-6, the J call TRBJ2-5, with 7 bases fitting TRBD1. In germline, CDR1 is SGHDT, CDR2 YYEEEE. V lost 6 bases and J lost 4; bases outside the gene matches: 12. CDR3 length equals 15 residues. The CDR3 DNA sequence: TGTGCCAGCAACTTAACGAGAGGGGGCACAGAGACCCAGTACTTC. Amino acid sequence: CASNLTRGGTETQYF.

As regards this clonotype: The junction shows a germline mismatch at one end, possibly a read error. The V and J genes are TRBV11-2 and TRBJ2-1, with D possibly matching TRBD1 (5 bases). The CDR3 contains 17 residues. In germline, CDR1 is SGHAT, CDR2 FQNNGV. CDR3 region: CSSSLVTARSSYNERFF. The DNA for the CDR3 is TGTTCCAGCAGCTTAGTGACAGCCCGGAGCTCCTACAATGAGCGGTTCTTC.

This clonotype was seen repeatedly, ten times or more. This rearrangement joins TRBV20-1 to TRBJ2-3; a possible D gene is TRBD2 (6 bases). The CDR3 consists of 15 residues. The V gene's germline CDR1 is DFQATT and CDR2 SNEGSKA (reference sequence). The germline V and J ends were trimmed by 4 bases and 2 bases, with 16 bases remaining between them. CDR3 DNA sequence: TGCAGTGCTAAGGATCGGAGGAGGGCCACAGATACGCAGTATTTT. Translating gives CSAKDRRRATDTQYF.

In its sample, this clonotype was seen many times. The J gene is TRBJ2-1, the V gene TRBV7-8; D is perhaps TRBD2 (5 bases). Germline values: CDR1 SGHVS, CDR2 FQNEAQ. The CDR3 extends over 13 amino acids. Trimming cost V 1 base and J 9 bases, with 10 bases left between them. CDR3 sequence: CASSLDPRGEQFF. CDR3 in DNA: TGTGCCAGCAGCTTAGATCCCCGGGGTGAGCAGTTCTTC.

Of note for this clonotype: This could be a read error, since a much larger clone is one nucleotide away. This chain connects TRBV5-1 to TRBJ2-2; D is uncertain. V shed 9 bases and J shed 1 base, with 10 bases lying between them. The CDR3 extends over 13 amino acids. CDR1 is SGHRS and CDR2 is YFSETQ in the germline V gene. CDR3: CATNYGNTGELFF. The DNA of the CDR3 is TGCGCCACCAACTACGGGAACACCGGGGAGCTGTTTTTT. Full variable domain (rest looked up from reference TRBV5-1 and TRBJ2-2): KAGVTQTPRYLIKTRGQQVTLSCSPISGHRSVSWYQQTPGQGLQFLFEYFSETQRNKGNFPGRFSGRQFSNSRSEMNVSTLELGDSALYLCATNYGNTGELFFGEGSRLTVL.

In the case of this clonotype: One base away lies a much larger clone, so this may be a sequencing read error. V is TRBV20-1 and J is TRBJ2-1; perhaps TRBD2 as D (6 bases). The CDR3 totals 16 residues. V lost 3 bases to trimming and J lost 2 bases, with 17 bases between them. Germline V CDR1 and CDR2: DFQATT, SNEGSKA (reference sequence). DNA of the CDR3: TGCAGTGCTAGGATATTGGTAACGGGAGCCTACAATGAGCAGTTCTTC. Translation: CSARILVTGAYNEQFF.

The chain recombines TRBV20-1 with TRBJ2-3, with D unclear. CDR1 is DFQATT and CDR2 is SNEGSKA in the germline V gene (reference sequence). With 5 bases removed from V and 5 bases from J, the gap between germline ends came to 29 bases. CDR3 length: 18 residues. The CDR3 nucleotides read TGCAGTGCTCAAACCCATTCCAAAGCGACGGATGCGATAGATACGCAGTATTTT. It yields the protein CSAQTHSKATDAIDTQYF.

For this clonotype: Without the conserved terminal phenylalanine or tryptophan, this CDR3 likely stems from a read error. The V and J genes are TRBV10-3 and TRBJ2-5, with a possible D match to TRBD1 (5 bases). The CDR3 sequence is 12 residues long. Per the germline V gene, CDR1 is ENHRY and CDR2 is SYGVKD. CDR3 sequence reads: CAICAREEIQYL. The CDR3 nucleotides read TGTGCCATCTGTGCCAGGGAAGAGATCCAGTACCTC.